Following are 15 T cell receptor beta chains from one sample sequenced in a study of Graves' ophthalmopathy and Graves' hyperthyroidism. RNA transcripts served as template for amplifying TCR beta CDR3 sequences. An opening RT-PCR round employed HTBI primers and preceded a second-round multiplex PCR. MiXCR was run by TCRdb on the multiplex PCR reads, yielding one entry per CDR3 protein. This repertoire shows under 800,000 distinct CDR3 sequences, approximately 22% found once; its top ten account for approximately 7%. Sequencing was done on a sample of peripheral blood. Receptor source: a young woman with stable Graves' hyperthyroidism. Some clones in this sample may be carry-over from other donors' samples.

This clonotype was seen repeatedly, ten times or more. The gene calls are TRBV12-3 or TRBV12-4 and TRBJ2-5; D is ambiguous. Between the trimmed V and J ends, which lost 6 bases and 4 bases, there was a span of 15 bases. The CDR3 totals 14 residues. CDR3 residues: CASSLLLLRETQYF. The CDR3 region has the DNA TGTGCCAGCAGCCTTTTGTTGTTGAGAGAGACCCAGTACTTC.

This clonotype came up many times. This chain's CDR3 is CASSKGAGRGPNAGELFF. As DNA, the CDR3 is TGTGCCAGTAGTAAGGGAGCAGGGAGGGGGCCAAACGCCGGGGAGCTGTTTTTT. The chain carries TRBV19 and TRBJ2-2, with D possibly called TRBD1 or TRBD2 (7 bases each). Looked up from germline, CDR1 is LNHDA and CDR2 is SQIVND (reference sequence). CDR3 length: 18 residues. V was pared by 4 bases and J by 6 bases, with 24 bases between.

V usage is TRBV12-3 or TRBV12-4 and J usage is TRBJ1-6, with a weak D call TRBD1 (5 bases). The CDR3 is 15 residues long. V shed 5 bases and J shed 8 bases, with 16 bases lying between them. The chain's CDR3 is CASSLDRTGDSPLHF. Here the CDR3 DNA reads TGTGCCAGCAGTCTGGACCGAACAGGTGATTCACCCCTCCACTTT.

This clonotype was counted ten times or more. The genes are TRBV20-1 and TRBJ2-7; no definite D call. Per germline, CDR1 DFQATT and CDR2 SNEGSKA (reference sequence). The CDR3 length is 12 residues. Trimming removed 3 bases from V and 5 bases from J, with 11 bases in between. CDR3 bases: TGCAGTGCTAGTCCCAGCGTCCACGAGCAGTACTTC. Its translation is CSASPSVHEQYF.

Only one count was recorded for this clonotype. V usage is TRBV18 and J usage is TRBJ2-5, with D unresolved. Germline V gives CDR1 KGHSH, CDR2 LQKENI. The CDR3 has 13 residues. The V and J ends lost 4 bases and 2 bases respectively, with 8 bases between them. The CDR3 bases are TGTGCCAGCTCACGAAGCTTTCAAGAGACCCAGTACTTC. This sequence encodes CASSRSFQETQYF.

The gene calls are TRBV24-1 and TRBJ1-5; no clear D gene. This CDR3 contains 14 residues. The V end lost 3 bases, the J end lost 4 bases, and 9 bases lay between the germline ends. Germline V lookup: CDR1 KGHDR, CDR2 SFDVKD. The CDR3 spells CATSDPGTNQPQHF. The CDR3 DNA is TGTGCCACCAGTGATCCGGGAACTAATCAGCCCCAGCATTTT.

As for this clonotype: Since a much larger clone is just one base distant, this may be a read error. The chain employs TRBV25-1 and TRBJ1-2, with a possible D match to TRBD1 (5 bases). In germline, CDR1 is MGHDK, CDR2 SYGVNS. The CDR3 sequence is 17 residues long. In DNA, the CDR3 is TGTGCCAGCAGTGTGGGCAGGGCCGAGCTTCCCAACTATGGCTACTCCTTC. Translation: CASSVGRAELPNYGYSF.

Turning to this clonotype: A much bigger clone sits one base away, suggesting this may be a read error. The chain joins TRBV20-1 to TRBJ2-5; the D gene is possibly TRBD1 (6 bases). Trimming took 0 bases from V and 2 from J, leaving 10 bases between them. The CDR3 runs 14 residues. Germline V gene sequence: CDR1 DFQATT, CDR2 SNEGSKA (reference sequence). CDR3 in DNA: TGCAGTGCTAGAGATTGGACAGATCAAGAGACCCAGTACTTC. It specifies CSARDWTDQETQYF.

This clonotype was recorded many times. The chain links TRBV19 to TRBJ1-1; D perhaps matches TRBD1 (5 bases). This CDR3 spans 13 amino acids. CDR1 and CDR2 (germline): LNHDA, SQIVND (reference sequence). Trimming stripped 6 bases from V and 1 base from J, with 9 bases between. CDR3 bases: TGTGCCAGTAGGAGACAGCCGAACACTGAAGCTTTCTTT. Protein product: CASRRQPNTEAFF.

Many counts were recorded for this clonotype. The chain has TRBV12-3 or TRBV12-4 and TRBJ2-3, with 10 positions matching TRBD1. After removal of 6 bases from V and 4 bases from J, the junction contained 7 bases not matched to a gene. The CDR3 contains 15 residues. The CDR3 nucleotides read TGTGCCAGCAGCTTGGGACAGGGGAGGGCAGATACGCAGTATTTT. Its protein product is CASSLGQGRADTQYF.

This clonotype was observed at least ten times. DNA for the CDR3: TGTGCCAGCAGGCTGGGGGGGGTGAACACTGAAGCTTTCTTT. Its translation: CASRLGGVNTEAFF. The gene calls are TRBV2 and TRBJ1-1; D is perhaps TRBD1 (5 bases). The CDR3 sequence is 14 residues long. Trimming cost V 6 bases and J 0 bases, with 11 bases left between them. Germline values: CDR1 SNHLY, CDR2 FYNNEI.

In its sample, this clonotype was seen many times. The chain combines TRBV28 with TRBJ1-6; D gene uncertain. CDR3 length equals 14 residues. Germline assignment: CDR1 MDHEN and CDR2 SYDVKM. V lost 3 bases to trimming and J lost 6 bases, with 9 bases between them. CDR3 DNA: TGTGCCAGCAGTTTTATCTGGGCTAATTCACCCCTCCACTTT. Amino acid sequence: CASSFIWANSPLHF.

A word on this clonotype: This may stem from a read error, because a much larger clone lies one nucleotide away. The chain has TRBV20-1 and TRBJ1-1, with 8 bases identical to TRBD1. V lost 5 bases to trimming and J lost 2 bases; unmatched junction nucleotides: 7. From germline, CDR1 is DFQATT and CDR2 SNEGSKA (reference sequence). CDR3 size: 14 residues. CDR3 sequence reads: CSAGDTGGNTEAFF. In DNA, the CDR3 is TGCAGTGCTGGGGATACAGGGGGAAACACTGAAGCTTTCTTT.

The genes are TRBV12-5 and TRBJ2-5; D not certain. This CDR3 region has 12 residues. Germline lookup yields CDR1 LGHNT and CDR2 FRNRAP. V gave up 1 base and J gave up 4 bases, with 4 bases separating them. CDR3 DNA: TGTGCTAGTGGTTTGGGCCGAGAGACCCAGTACTTC. Its translation: CASGLGRETQYF.

This clonotype was recorded many times. The chain combines TRBV5-1 with TRBJ1-1; D call uncertain. This CDR3 has 15 residues. The germline gives CDR1 SGHRS, CDR2 YFSETQ. Trimming shortened V by 4 bases and J by 0 bases, and 13 bases separated the two germline ends. The CDR3 loop is CASSLSLVMNTEAFF. CDR3 DNA sequence: TGCGCCAGCAGCCTGAGTCTGGTAATGAACACTGAAGCTTTCTTT.